This TCR beta chain appears in the sequencing data of a study of blood T cell repertoires in COVID-19. The method was immunoSEQ multiplex PCR; TCRdb's version includes in-frame clones alone and lacks a portion of them. The sample carries fewer than 500,000 clones, approximately 88% recorded once. V dropped 0 bases and J dropped 3 bases, with 18 bases sitting between them. Germline CDR1 is SEHNR and CDR2 is FQNEAQ (reference sequence). There are 17 residues in the CDR3. The chain carries TRBV7-9 and TRBJ2-7; a weak D match, TRBD2 (6 bases). The source of this sequence is a woman in her 30s with acute COVID-19. Sequenced: PBMCs or T cells enriched from blood (not recorded which). The CDR3 loop reads CASSLAVGGTGNYEQYF. The CDR3 DNA is TGTGCCAGCAGCTTAGCTGTGGGGGGAACGGGAAACTACGAGCAGTACTTC.